These T cell receptor beta chains were read from a single sample in a study of OX40 agonist ivuxolimab in advanced cancers. Generated by immunoSEQ multiplex PCR, the TCRdb table keeps only in-frame clones and is missing some. Altogether tens of thousands of clones are present, around 81% being singletons, with the ten largest covering about 4.5%. Sequencing used CD4+ or CD8+ T cells sorted from blood, obtained in a trial of the OX40 agonist ivuxolimab. Source of these receptors: an adult with an advanced solid tumor such as melanoma, head and neck, liver or kidney cancer. Both conserved end residues are part of each CDR3.

j_call v_call cdr3_aa
TRBJ2-5 TRBV28 CASSSGLAGGGETQYF
TRBJ1-1 TRBV4-2 CASSQDRREYQIGGKSEAFF
TRBJ2-4 TRBV19 CASSIGAQPRDIQYF
TRBJ1-5 TRBV28 CASSSPRQGGGNQPQHF
TRBJ1-5 TRBV2 CASSEGDRYRPQHF
TRBJ2-7 TRBV14 CASSHAGTGVYEQYF
- TRBV21-1 CASSKWAGREQYF
TRBJ1-2 TRBV6-5 CASSYSRTGGSYGYTF
TRBJ1-5 TRBV2 CASSAGTAAHQPQHF
TRBJ2-2 TRBV19 CASRSRANTGELFF
TRBJ1-6 TRBV5-8 CASSLEQGYNSPLHF
TRBJ2-1 TRBV7-8 CASSLGEGRLSYNEQFF
TRBJ1-6 TRBV6-5 CASSPPRAGISPLHF
TRBJ2-1 TRBV7-3 CASSLFGQGGQEQFF
TRBJ1-6 TRBV7-9 CASSSSQGANSPLHF
TRBJ1-6 TRBV14 CASSQGGLGLKENSPLHF
TRBJ1-5 TRBV28 CASRPGQGNGQPQHF
TRBJ2-5 TRBV6-6 CASSSGETQYF
TRBJ1-6 TRBV6-1 CASSGVWAGNSPLHF
TRBJ1-5 TRBV6-1 CASSRVFSNQPQHF
TRBJ2-3 TRBV7-9 CASSDTPYSGRTDTQYF
TRBJ1-1 TRBV28 CASSPSLGTEAFF
TRBJ2-7 TRBV4-1 CASSLRSGPGEQYF
TRBJ2-5 TRBV5-1 CASSLGRSQETQYF
TRBJ1-5 TRBV2 CASSEQATVAQPQHF
TRBJ1-1 TRBV6-6 CASSYQQGTEAFF
TRBJ2-1 TRBV18 CASSPYSTRGNEQFF
TRBJ2-2 TRBV19 CASQGAGGLNTGELFF
TRBJ2-7 TRBV4-2 CASSQDPVGRGGYEQYF
TRBJ2-7 TRBV6-1 CASSGDRRLYEQYF
TRBJ1-4 TRBV2 CASSITGSNEKLFF
TRBJ1-4 TRBV28 CASQQGPTNEKLFF
TRBJ2-5 TRBV5-4 CASSPPLAGVETQYF
TRBJ1-1 TRBV6-6 CASSRTLMNTEAFF
TRBJ2-7 TRBV7-9 CASSHLLDPYEQYF
TRBJ1-4 TRBV28 CASSSGKGGYEKLFF
TRBJ2-2 TRBV7-2 CASSFLWTGDTGELFF
TRBJ1-6 TRBV6-5 CASGWRSNSPLHF
TRBJ2-2 TRBV5-6 CASSLAVGEVTGELFF